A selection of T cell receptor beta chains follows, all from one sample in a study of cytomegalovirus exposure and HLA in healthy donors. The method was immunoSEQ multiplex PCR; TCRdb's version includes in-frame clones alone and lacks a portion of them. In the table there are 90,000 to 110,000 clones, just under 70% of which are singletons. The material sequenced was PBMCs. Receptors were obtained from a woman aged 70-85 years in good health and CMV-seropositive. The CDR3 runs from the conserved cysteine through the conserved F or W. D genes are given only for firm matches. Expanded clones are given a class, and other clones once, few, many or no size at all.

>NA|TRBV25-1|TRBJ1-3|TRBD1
TGTGCCAGCAGTAAAGGACAGGTCGCTGGAAACACCATATATTTT
CASSKGQVAGNTIYF
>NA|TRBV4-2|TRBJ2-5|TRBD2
TGTGCCAGCAGCCAAGCCGGGGGGGGCCAGGAGACCCAGTACTTC
CASSQAGGGQETQYF
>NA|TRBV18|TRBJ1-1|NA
TGTGCCAGCTCACCCCGCCAGACTGAAGCTTTCTTT
CASSPRQTEAFF
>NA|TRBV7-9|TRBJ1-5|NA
TGTGCCAGCAGCTATCAAGGAGACCAGCCCCAGCATTTT
CASSYQGDQPQHF
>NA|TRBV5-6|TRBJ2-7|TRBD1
TGTGCCAGCAGGAAACACAGGGGTTCCTACGAGCAGTACTTC
CASRKHRGSYEQYF
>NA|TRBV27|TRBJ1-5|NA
TGTGCCAGCAGTTTATGGCCGGGGGGGGGCCAGCCCCAGCATTTT
CASSLWPGGGQPQHF
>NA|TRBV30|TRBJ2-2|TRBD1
TGTGCCTGGAGATCACAGGGGACCGGGGAGCTGTTTTTT
CAWRSQGTGELFF
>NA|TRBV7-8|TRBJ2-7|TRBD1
TGTGCCAGCAGCTTCCCTCTGGCAGGGACAGGGGGCGAGCAGTACTTC
CASSFPLAGTGGEQYF
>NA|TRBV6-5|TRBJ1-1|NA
TGTGCCAGCAGGGTATTGGGCCTGAACACTGAAGCTTTCTTT
CASRVLGLNTEAFF
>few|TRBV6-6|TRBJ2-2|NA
TGTGCCAGCAGTTACGGCAGTACCGGGGAGCTGTTTTTT
CASSYGSTGELFF
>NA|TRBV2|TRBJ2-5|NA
TGTGCCAGCCGCCCCTGGGAGATCGAGACCCAGTACTTC
CASRPWEIETQYF
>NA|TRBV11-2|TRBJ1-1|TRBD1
TGTGCCAGCAGCTCCGGACAGGTTGAAGCTTTCTTT
CASSSGQVEAFF
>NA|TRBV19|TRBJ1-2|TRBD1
TGTGCCAGCCTTCCCCAGACAGGGTGGATCGATGGCTACACCTTC
CASLPQTGWIDGYTF
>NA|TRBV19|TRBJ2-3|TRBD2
TGTGCCAGTGCCCAACTAGCGGGGGGCCCAGATACGCAGTATTTT
CASAQLAGGPDTQYF
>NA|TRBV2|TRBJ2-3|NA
TGTGCCAGCACCGACAACACAGATACGCAGTATTTT
CASTDNTDTQYF
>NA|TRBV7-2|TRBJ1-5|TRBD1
TGTGCCAGCAGCCCGTGGGACAGCCATCAGCCCCAGCATTTT
CASSPWDSHQPQHF
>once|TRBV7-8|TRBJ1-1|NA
TGTGCCAGCAGCTCCCACGGGACACTGAACACTGAAGCTTTCTTT
CASSSHGTLNTEAFF
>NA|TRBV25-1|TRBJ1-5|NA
TGTGCCAGCAGTCTCACCGACAGGAGATATAGCAATCAGCCCCAGCATTTT
CASSLTDRRYSNQPQHF
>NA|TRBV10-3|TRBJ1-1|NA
TGTGCCATCATTGCGCCAGGGGCGACTGAAGCTTTCTTT
CAIIAPGATEAFF
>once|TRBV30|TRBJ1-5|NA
TGTGCCTGGAGTGGAGGGGGGGATCAGCCCCAGCATTTT
CAWSGGGDQPQHF
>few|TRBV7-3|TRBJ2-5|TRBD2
TGTGCCAGCAGCACTAGCGTACAAGAGACCCAGTACTTC
CASSTSVQETQYF
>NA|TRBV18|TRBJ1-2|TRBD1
TGTGCCAGCTCACCACCGGGACAGTTCTATGGCTACACCTTC
CASSPPGQFYGYTF
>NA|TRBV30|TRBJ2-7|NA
TGTGCCTGGAGTGATATAGGGGGAATTGTCCCCTACGAGCAGTACTTC
CAWSDIGGIVPYEQYF